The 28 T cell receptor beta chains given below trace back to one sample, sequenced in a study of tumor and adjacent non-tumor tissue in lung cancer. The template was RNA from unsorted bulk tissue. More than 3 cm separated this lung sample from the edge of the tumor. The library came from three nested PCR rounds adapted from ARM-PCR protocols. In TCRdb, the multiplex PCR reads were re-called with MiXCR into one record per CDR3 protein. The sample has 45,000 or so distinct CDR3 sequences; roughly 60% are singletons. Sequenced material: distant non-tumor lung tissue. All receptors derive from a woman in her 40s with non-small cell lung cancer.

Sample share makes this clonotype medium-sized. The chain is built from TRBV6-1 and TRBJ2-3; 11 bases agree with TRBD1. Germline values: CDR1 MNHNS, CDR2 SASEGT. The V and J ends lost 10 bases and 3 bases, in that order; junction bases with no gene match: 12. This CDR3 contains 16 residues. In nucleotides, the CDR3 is TGTGCCACATCCGAGGACAGGGGGCGAGGGACAGATACGCAGTATTTT. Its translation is CATSEDRGRGTDTQYF.

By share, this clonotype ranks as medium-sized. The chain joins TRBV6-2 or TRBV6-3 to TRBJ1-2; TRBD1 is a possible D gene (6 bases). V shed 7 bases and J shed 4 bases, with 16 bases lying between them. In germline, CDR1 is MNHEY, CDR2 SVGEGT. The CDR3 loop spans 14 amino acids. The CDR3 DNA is TGTGCCAGCAATTGGAAGGGGGTTAGCTATGGCTACACCTTC. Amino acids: CASNWKGVSYGYTF.

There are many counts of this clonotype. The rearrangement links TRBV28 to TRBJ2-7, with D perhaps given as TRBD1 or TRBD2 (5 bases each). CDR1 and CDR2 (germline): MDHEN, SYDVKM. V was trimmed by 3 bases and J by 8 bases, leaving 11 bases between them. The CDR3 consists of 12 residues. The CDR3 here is CASSFRGTQQYF. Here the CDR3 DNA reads TGTGCCAGCAGTTTCCGTGGGACCCAGCAGTACTTC.

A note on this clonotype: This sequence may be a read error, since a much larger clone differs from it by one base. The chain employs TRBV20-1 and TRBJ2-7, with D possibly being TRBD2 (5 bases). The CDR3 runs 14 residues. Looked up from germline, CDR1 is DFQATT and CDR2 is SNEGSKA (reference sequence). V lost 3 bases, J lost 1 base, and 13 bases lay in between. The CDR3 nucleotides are TGCAGTGCTAGTTTCGCGCGACTATCCTACGAGCAGTACTTC. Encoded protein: CSASFARLSYEQYF.

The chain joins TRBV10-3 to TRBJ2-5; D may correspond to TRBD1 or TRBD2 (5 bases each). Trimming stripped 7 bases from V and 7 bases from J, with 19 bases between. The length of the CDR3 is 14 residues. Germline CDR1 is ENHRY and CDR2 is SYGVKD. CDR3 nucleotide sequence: TGTGCCATCAAACCACCAGGGAGTGGAGGGACCCAGTACTTC. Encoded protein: CAIKPPGSGGTQYF.

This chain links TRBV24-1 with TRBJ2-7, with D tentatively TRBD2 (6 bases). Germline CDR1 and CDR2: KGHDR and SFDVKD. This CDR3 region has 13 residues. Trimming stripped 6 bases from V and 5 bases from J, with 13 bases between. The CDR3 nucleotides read TGTGCCACCAGTCGCGAGGGAGGAAACGAGCAGTACTTC. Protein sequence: CATSREGGNEQYF.

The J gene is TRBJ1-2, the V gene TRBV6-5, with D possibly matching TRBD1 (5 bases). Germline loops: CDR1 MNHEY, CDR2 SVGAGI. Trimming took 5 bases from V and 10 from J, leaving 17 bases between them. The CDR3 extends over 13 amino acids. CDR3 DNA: TGTGCCAGCAGTCGGGACGGAGTGAAAGACTACACCTTC. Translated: CASSRDGVKDYTF.

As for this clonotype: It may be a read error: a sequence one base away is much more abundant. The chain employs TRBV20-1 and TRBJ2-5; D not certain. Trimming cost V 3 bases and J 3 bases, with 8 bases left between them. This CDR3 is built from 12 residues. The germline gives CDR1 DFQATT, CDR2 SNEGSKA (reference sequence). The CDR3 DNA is TGCAGTGCTAGCGAGAATGAAGAGACCCAGTACTTC. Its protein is CSASENEETQYF.

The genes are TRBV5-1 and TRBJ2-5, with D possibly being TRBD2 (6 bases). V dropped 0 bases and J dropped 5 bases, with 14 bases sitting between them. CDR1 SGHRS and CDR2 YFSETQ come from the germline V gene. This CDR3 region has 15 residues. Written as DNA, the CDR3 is TGCGCCAGCAGCTTGGGTGGGACTGGCATGGAGACCCAGTACTTC. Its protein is CASSLGGTGMETQYF.

This chain's CDR3 is CAIRNGSAQEAFF. CDR3 sequence (DNA): TGTGCCATTAGGAATGGGTCAGCTCAAGAAGCTTTCTTT. This chain joins TRBV6-5 and TRBJ1-1; D is ambiguous. CDR1 is MNHEY, CDR2 SVGAGI, per germline. Trimming removed 10 bases from V and 8 bases from J, with 20 bases in between. CDR3 length: 13 residues.

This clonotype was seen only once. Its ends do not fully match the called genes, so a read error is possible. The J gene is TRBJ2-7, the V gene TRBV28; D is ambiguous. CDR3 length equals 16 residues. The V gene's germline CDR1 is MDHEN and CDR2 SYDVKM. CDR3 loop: CASSLWSVRRSMEQYF. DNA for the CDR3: TGTGCTAGCAGTTTATGGAGCGTTCGCCGGTCTATGGAGCAGTACTTC.

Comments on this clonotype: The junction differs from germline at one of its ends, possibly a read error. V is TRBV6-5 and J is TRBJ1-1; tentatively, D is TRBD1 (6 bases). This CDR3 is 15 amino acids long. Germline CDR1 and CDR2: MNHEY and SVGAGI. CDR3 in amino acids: CASRNGRVWDTEAFF. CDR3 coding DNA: TGTGCCAGCAGGAACGGGAGGGTATGGGACACTGAGGCTTTCTTT.

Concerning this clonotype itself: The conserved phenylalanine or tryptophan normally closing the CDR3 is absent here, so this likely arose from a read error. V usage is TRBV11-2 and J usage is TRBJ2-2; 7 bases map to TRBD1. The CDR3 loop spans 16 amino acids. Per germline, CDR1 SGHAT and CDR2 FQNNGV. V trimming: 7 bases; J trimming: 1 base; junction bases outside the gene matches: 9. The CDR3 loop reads CASNSSWTGNTGELFS. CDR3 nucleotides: TGTGCCAGCAACTCGTCCTGGACAGGGAACACCGGGGAGCTGTTTTCT.

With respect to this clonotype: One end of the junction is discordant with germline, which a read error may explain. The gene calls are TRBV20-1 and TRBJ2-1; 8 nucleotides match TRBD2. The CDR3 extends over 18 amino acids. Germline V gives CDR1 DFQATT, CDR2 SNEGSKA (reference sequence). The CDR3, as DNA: TGCAGTGCTAGAGATTTTGCTAGCGGGCAAAACTCCTATAATGAGCAGTTCTTC. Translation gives CSARDFASGQNSYNEQFF.

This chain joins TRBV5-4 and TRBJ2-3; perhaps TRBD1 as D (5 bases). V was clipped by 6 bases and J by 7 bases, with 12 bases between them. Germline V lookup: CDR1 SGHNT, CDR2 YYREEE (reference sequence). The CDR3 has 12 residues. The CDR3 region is CASNPRTYTQYF. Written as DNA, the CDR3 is TGTGCCAGCAACCCGCGGACATATACGCAGTATTTT.

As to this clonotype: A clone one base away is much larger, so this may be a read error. CDR3 bases: TGTGCCAGCAGACGCAACAGGGCGCGCACTAACAATGAGCAGTTCTTC. It is translated as CASRRNRARTNNEQFF. The rearrangement joins TRBV12-3 or TRBV12-4 to TRBJ2-1; D may be TRBD1 (6 bases). V lost 6 bases and J lost 5, with 20 bases in between. This CDR3 spans 16 amino acids.

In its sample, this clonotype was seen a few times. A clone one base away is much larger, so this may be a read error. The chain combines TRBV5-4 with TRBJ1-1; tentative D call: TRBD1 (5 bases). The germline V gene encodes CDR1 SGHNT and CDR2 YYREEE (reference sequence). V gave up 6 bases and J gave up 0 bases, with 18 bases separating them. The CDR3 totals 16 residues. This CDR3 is CASNSRDGPMNTEAFF. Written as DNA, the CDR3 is TGTGCCAGCAACTCCAGGGACGGACCGATGAACACTGAAGCTTTCTTT.

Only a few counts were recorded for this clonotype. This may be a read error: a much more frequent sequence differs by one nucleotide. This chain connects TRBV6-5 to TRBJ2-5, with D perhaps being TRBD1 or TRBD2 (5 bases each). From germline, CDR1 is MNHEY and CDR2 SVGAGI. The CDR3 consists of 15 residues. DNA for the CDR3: TGTGTCAGCAGTTACGTGGGGGAAGCACAAGAGACCCAGTACTTC. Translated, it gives CVSSYVGEAQETQYF.

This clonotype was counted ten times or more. The CDR3 DNA is TGTGCCAGCACCTTGTCTACTGGGGCCAACGTCCTGACTTTC. Amino acid sequence: CASTLSTGANVLTF. This chain connects TRBV28 to TRBJ2-6; D ambiguous. The CDR3 covers 14 residues. Trimming cost V 7 bases and J 2 bases, with 9 bases left between them. CDR1 and CDR2 from the germline V gene are MDHEN and SYDVKM.

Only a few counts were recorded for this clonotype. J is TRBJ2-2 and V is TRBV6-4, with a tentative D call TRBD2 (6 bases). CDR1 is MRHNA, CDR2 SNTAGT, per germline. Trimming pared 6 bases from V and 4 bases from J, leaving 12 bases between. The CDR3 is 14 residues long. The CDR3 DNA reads TGTGCCAGCAGCGTTCAGGGAGGCACCGGGGAGCTGTTTTTT. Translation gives CASSVQGGTGELFF.

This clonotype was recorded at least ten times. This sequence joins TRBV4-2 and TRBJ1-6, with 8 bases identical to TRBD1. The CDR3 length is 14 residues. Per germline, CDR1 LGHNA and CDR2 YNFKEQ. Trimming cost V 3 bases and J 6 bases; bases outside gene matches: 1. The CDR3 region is CASSQGQANSPLHF. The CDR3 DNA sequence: TGTGCCAGCAGCCAGGGACAGGCTAATTCACCCCTCCACTTT.

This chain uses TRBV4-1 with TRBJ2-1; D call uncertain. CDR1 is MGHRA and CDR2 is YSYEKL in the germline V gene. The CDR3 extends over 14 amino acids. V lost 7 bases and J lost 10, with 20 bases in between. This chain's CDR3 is CASTQGKRQVEQFF. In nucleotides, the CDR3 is TGCGCCAGCACTCAAGGGAAACGACAAGTGGAGCAGTTCTTC.

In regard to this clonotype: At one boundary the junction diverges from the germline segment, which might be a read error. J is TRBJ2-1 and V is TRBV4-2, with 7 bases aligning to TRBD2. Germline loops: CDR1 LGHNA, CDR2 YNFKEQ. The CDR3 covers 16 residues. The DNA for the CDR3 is TGTGCCAGCAGCCAAGGAACTAGCGCATCCTACAATAAGCAGCTCTTC. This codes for CASSQGTSASYNKQLF.

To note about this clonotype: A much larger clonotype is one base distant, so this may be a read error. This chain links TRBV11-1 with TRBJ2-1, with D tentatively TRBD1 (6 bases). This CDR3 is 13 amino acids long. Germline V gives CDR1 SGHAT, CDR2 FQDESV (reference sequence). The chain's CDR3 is CASGLHRELDQFF. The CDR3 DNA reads TGTGCCAGCGGCTTACACAGGGAATTGGATCAGTTCTTT. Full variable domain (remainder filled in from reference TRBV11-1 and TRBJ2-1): EAEVAQSPRYKITEKSQAVAFWCDPISGHATLYWYRQILGQGPELLVQFQDESVVDDSQLPKDRFSAERLKGVDSTLKIQPAELGDSAMYLCASGLHRELDQFFGPGTRLTVL.

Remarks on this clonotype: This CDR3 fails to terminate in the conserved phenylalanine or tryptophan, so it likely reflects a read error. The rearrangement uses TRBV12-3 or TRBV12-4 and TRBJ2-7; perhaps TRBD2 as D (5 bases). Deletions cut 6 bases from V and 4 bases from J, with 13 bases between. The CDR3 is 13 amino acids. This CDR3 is CASRAGRGYEQYL. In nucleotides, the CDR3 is TGTGCCAGCAGAGCCGGGCGAGGGTACGAGCAGTACCTC.

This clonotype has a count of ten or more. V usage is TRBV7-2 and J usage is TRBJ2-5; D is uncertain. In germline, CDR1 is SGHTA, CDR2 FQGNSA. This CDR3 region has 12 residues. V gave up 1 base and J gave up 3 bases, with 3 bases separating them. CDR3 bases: TGTGCCAGCAGCTTAGTGGAAGAGACCCAGTACTTC. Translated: CASSLVEETQYF.

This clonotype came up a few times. The CDR3 loop reads CSAEGLAGVQGEQFF. CDR3 nucleotides: TGCAGTGCCGAGGGACTAGCGGGAGTTCAGGGTGAGCAGTTCTTC. The rearrangement uses TRBV20-1 and TRBJ2-1; 14 positions agree with TRBD2. From germline, CDR1 is DFQATT and CDR2 SNEGSKA (reference sequence). Unmatched junction bases numbered 10, after V lost 6 bases and J lost 9 bases. The CDR3 loop spans 15 amino acids.

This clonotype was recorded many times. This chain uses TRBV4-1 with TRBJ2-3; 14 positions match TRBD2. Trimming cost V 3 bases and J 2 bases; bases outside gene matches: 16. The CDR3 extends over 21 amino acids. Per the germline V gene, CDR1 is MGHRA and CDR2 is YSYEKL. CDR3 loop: CASSQTEPGLAGVGYTDTQYF. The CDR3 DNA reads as TGCGCCAGCAGCCAGACTGAACCGGGACTAGCGGGAGTTGGATACACAGATACGCAGTATTTT.